The source of this TCR beta chain is a study of T cell responses to AZD1222 COVID-19 vaccine (dated by TCRdb to about 2021). About the investigation overall: TCR sequencing was performed for more than 230 trial participants, of whom 207 were given two doses of AZD1222 and some 26 were given two doses of MenACWY control vaccine. Trial participants were enrolled by age into subgroups of 18-55, 56-69 and 70-plus years, and about 150, 27 and 61 TCR-sequenced participants, respectively, were included in these subgroups. General conclusions and limits of the study: Conclusions about previously exposed vaccinees were limited because only a handful of AZD1222 recipients were SARS-CoV-2 seropositive at baseline. No day 14 peak-response samples were available, so repertoires were characterized only after the peak T cell response. The vaccine-associated CD4 TCRs covered the entire spike protein, and the dominant responses fell in regions 160-218 and 743-854. Reportedly, close to half of the unique spike-specific TCRs recognized epitopes lying outside the regions that are mutated in the B.1.351 and B.1.1.7 variants. Participants were mostly white British, with more females than males. The authors suggested clonal diversity may have been underestimated. In the small 56-69-year group, the increase in depth fell short of significance, most likely because of low power. After two AZD1222 doses, spike-specific TCR breadth and depth were significantly higher than at day 0 and than in MenACWY recipients.

The meaning of the sample's time point label: baseline before first vaccination. Taken with the paper, the label for treatment or condition translates to: meningococcal conjugate vaccine given as trial control. Samples from vaccinated people were obtained from the UK trials COV001 and COV002, which included a single-blind randomized controlled phase 2/3 trial of AZD1222 (ChAdOx1 nCoV-19) in healthy adults. Trial participant PBMC samples were collected at day 0 and day 28 after the second dose for TCRbeta chain sequencing. The CDR3 regions of human TCRbeta chains were analyzed by immunosequencing. The authors' analysis ran thus. Repertoire TCRs were checked for matches against a reference library of SARS-CoV-2-specific TCRs that had been generated using the MIRA antigen-specificity platform. Breadth was defined as the fraction of unique TCRs that were SARS-CoV-2-associated. Depth was defined as the fraction of total T cells that were SARS-CoV-2-associated. Using the MIRA data, every spike-specific TCR was mapped to the spike region that the TCR reacted to and assigned to either a CD4 or a CD8 class. Log10-transformed breadth and depth values were compared by one-way ANOVA with Sidak's multiple comparisons tests. Not all clones reach the TCRdb copy of this immuneACCESS table, which keeps in-frame sequences only. Checked studies attribute under half of the gap to unresolved V genes and leave the rest unexplained. V, J and clone size are those of that table, while D and trimming were read from the DNA. In all, the sample holds 150,000 to 180,000 clones, and about nine tenths of those were seen once. The top ten clones comprise 5.5% to 6% of the sample.

Trimming at the junction amounts to 4 bases on V and 9 bases on J, and the germline ends lie 10 bases apart. The CDR3 spans 12 residues, from the cysteine through the phenylalanine. Here the CDR3 DNA is all that survives: 36 bases in frame from base 1. Reading the germline V gene (reference sequence) gives CDR1 LNHDA and CDR2 SQIVND. Comment on this clone: Its antigen remains undetermined. Base qualities are missing; no much larger clone stands one base away.

Here the sequenced sample was peripheral blood, taken on day 0 of MenACWY control vaccination. The receptor was derived from an adult in good health. This sequence uses TRBV19 and TRBJ2-1; the D gene is perhaps TRBD1, from 5 matching bases. The CDR3 corresponds to CASSRTSTEQFF. Read as DNA, the sequence is TGTGCCAGTAGTAGGACATCAACTGAGCAGTTCTTC.